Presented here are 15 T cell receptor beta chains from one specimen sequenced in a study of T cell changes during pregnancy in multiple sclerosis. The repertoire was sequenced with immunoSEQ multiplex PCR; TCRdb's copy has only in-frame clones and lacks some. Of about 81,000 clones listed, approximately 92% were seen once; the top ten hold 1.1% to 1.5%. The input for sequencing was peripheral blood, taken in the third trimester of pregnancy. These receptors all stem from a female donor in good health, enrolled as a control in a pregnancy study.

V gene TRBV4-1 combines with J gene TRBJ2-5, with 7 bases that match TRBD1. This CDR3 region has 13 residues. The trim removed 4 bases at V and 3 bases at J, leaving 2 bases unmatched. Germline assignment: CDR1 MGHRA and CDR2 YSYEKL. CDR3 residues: CASSLDREETQYF. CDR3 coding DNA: TGCGCCAGCAGCCTAGACAGGGAAGAGACCCAGTACTTC.

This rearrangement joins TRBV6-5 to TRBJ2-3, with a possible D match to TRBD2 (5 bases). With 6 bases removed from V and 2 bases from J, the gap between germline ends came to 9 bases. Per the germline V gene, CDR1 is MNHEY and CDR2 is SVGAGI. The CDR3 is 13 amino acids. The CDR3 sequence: CASSYDYTDTQYF. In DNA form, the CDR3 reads TGTGCCAGCAGCTACGACTACACAGATACGCAGTATTTT.

In DNA, the CDR3 is TGTGCCAGCAGCTTGCTATACTCCCTAGGGGTTCACGAGCAGTACTTC. It yields the protein CASSLLYSLGVHEQYF. The chain carries TRBV5-8 and TRBJ2-7; a weak D match, TRBD1 (5 bases). Germline V CDR1 and CDR2: SGHTS, YDEGEE. The CDR3 has 16 amino acids. V gave up 1 base and J gave up 5 bases, with 19 bases separating them.

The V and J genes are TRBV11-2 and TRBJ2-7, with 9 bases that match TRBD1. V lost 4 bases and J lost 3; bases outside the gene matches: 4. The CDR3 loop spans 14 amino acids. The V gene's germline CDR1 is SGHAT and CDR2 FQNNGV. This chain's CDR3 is CASSSKDRGYEQYF. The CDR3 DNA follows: TGTGCCAGCAGCTCAAAGGACAGGGGCTACGAGCAGTACTTC. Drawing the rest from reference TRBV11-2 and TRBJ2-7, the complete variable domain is EAGVAQSPRYKIIEKRQSVAFWCNPISGHATLYWYQQILGQGPKLLIQFQNNGVVDDSQLPKDRFSAERLKGVDSTLKIQPAKLEDSAVYLCASSSKDRGYEQYFGPGTRLTVT.

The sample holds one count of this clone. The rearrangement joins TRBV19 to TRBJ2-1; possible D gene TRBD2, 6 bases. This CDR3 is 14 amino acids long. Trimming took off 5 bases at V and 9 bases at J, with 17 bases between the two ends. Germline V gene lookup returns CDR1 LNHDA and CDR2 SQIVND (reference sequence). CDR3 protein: CASSQYTSSTEQFF. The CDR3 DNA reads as TGTGCCAGTAGTCAATACACTAGCAGTACTGAGCAGTTCTTC.

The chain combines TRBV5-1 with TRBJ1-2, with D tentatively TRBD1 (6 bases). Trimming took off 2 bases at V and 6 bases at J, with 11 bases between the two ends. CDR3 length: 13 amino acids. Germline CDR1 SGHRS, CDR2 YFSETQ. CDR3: CASSFRGADGYTF. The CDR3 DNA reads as TGCGCCAGCAGCTTCAGGGGAGCCGATGGCTACACCTTC.

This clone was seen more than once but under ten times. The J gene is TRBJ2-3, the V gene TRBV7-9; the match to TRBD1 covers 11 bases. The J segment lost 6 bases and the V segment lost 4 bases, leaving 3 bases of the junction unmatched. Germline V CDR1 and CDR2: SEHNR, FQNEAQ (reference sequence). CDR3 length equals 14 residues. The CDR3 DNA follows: TGTGCCAGCAGCTCCGGGACAGGGGGGGATACGCAGTATTTT. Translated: CASSSGTGGDTQYF.

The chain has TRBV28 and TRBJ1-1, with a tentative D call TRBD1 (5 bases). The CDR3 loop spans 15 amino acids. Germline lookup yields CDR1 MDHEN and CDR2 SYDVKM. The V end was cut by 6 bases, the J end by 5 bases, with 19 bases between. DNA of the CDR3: TGTGCCAGCAGCCCGCCAGGGCAGGGCGGAACTGAAGCTTTCTTT. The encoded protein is CASSPPGQGGTEAFF.

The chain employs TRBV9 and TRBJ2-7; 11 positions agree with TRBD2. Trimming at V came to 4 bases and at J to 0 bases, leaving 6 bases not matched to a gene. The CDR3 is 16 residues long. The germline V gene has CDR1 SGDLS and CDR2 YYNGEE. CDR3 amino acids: CASSPGLAGYSYEQYF. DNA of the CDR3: TGTGCCAGCAGCCCAGGACTAGCGGGCTACTCCTACGAGCAGTACTTC.

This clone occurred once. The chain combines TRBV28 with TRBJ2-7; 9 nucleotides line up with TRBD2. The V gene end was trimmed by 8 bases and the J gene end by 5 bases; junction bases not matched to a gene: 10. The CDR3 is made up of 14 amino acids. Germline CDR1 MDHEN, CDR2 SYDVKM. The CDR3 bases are TGTGCCAGCCGTAGGAGCGGGAGGACCCACGAGCAGTACTTC. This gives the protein CASRRSGRTHEQYF.

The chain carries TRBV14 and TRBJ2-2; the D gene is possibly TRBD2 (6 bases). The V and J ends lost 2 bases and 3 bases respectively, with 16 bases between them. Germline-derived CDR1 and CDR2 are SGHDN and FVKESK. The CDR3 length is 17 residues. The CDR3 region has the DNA TGTGCCAGCAGCCAAACCAGCCATAGCGGTTACACCGGGGAGCTGTTTTTT. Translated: CASSQTSHSGYTGELFF.

DNA for the CDR3: TGCGCCAGCAGCTTGCGACCTCCCGGGGAGACCCAGTACTTC. Encoded protein: CASSLRPPGETQYF. V gene TRBV5-1 combines with J gene TRBJ2-5, with no clear D. Germline assignment: CDR1 SGHRS and CDR2 YFSETQ. There are 14 residues in the CDR3. V lost 1 base and J 5 bases, leaving 12 bases between the germline ends.

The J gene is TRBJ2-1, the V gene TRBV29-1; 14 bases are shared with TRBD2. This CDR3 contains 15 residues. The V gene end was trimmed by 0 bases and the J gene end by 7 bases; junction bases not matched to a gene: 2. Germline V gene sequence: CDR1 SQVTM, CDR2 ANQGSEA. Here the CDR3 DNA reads TGCAGCGTTGAAGATGGGACTAGCGGGAGAAATGAGCAGTTCTTC. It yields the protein CSVEDGTSGRNEQFF.

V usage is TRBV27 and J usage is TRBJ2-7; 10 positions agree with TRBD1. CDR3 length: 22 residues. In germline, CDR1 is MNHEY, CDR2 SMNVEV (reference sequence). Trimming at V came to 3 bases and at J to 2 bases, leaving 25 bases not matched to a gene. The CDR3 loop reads CASSFSGTGVRAGPSPTYEQYF. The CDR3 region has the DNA TGTGCCAGCAGTTTTTCCGGGACAGGGGTAAGGGCGGGCCCCTCGCCCACCTACGAGCAGTACTTC.

The CDR3 region is CASTDRSSYEQYF. CDR3 DNA sequence: TGTGCCAGCACCGACCGGAGCTCCTACGAGCAGTACTTC. The genes are TRBV27 and TRBJ2-7; no clear D. V lost 7 bases and J lost 0, with 10 bases in between. Germline V lookup: CDR1 MNHEY, CDR2 SMNVEV (reference sequence). The CDR3 runs 13 residues.